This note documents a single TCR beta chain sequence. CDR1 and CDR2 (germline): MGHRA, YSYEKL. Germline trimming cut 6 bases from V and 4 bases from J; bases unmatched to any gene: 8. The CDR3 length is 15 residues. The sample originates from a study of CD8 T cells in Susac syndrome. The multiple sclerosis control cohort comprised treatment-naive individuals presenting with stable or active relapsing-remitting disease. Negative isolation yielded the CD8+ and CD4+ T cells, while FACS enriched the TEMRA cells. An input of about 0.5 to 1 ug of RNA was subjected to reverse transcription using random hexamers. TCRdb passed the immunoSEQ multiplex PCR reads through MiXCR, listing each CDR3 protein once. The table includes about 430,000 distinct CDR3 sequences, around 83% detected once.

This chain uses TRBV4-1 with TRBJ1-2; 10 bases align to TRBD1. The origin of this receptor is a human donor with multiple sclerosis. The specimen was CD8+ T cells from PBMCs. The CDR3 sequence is CASSSRGQGFYGYTF. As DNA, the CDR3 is TGCGCCAGCAGTTCGAGGGGACAGGGGTTCTATGGCTACACCTTC.